This is a list of T cell receptor beta chains from one sample in a study of blood T cell repertoires in COVID-19. Assay used: immunoSEQ multiplex PCR; TCRdb lists only in-frame clones, some missing. The sample records hundreds of thousands of clones, almost 90% being singletons. The sequenced sample was PBMCs or T cells enriched from blood (not recorded which). The receptors were sampled from a woman aged 18-29 years with acute COVID-19. Both conserved end residues are part of each CDR3. Fields, in order: CDR3 length, V gene, J gene, CDR3 protein.

len: 13
v_gene: TRBV7-6
j_gene: TRBJ1-1
CDR3aa: CASSLIQNTEAFF

len: 14
v_gene: TRBV7-9
j_gene: TRBJ1-6
CDR3aa: CASSSLPVNSPLHF

len: 15
v_gene: TRBV6-5
j_gene: TRBJ2-3
CDR3aa: CASRTTSGSADTQYF

len: 14
v_gene: TRBV16
j_gene: TRBJ1-2
CDR3aa: CASSHNEGDYGYTF

len: 18
v_gene: TRBV27
j_gene: TRBJ2-5
CDR3aa: CASSLLPASGGFQETQYF

len: 14
v_gene: TRBV4-3
j_gene: TRBJ1-4
CDR3aa: CASSQERSSPQSFF

len: 15
v_gene: TRBV19
j_gene: TRBJ2-1
CDR3aa: CAIPWGSGRYNEQFF

len: 14
v_gene: TRBV5-5
j_gene: TRBJ2-4
CDR3aa: CASVQGEGRNIQYF

len: 17
v_gene: TRBV21-1
j_gene: TRBJ1-2
CDR3aa: CASSKSGGTGDIYGYTF

len: 14
v_gene: TRBV27
j_gene: TRBJ1-5
CDR3aa: CASSDRGLGQPQHF

len: 14
v_gene: TRBV29-1
j_gene: TRBJ2-1
CDR3aa: CSARTSGRVNEQFF

len: 17
v_gene: TRBV11-2
j_gene: TRBJ2-2
CDR3aa: CASSPGWLRDSTGELFF

len: 15
v_gene: TRBV30
j_gene: TRBJ1-5
CDR3aa: CAWRGTGSRVGPQHF

len: 14
v_gene: TRBV27
j_gene: TRBJ2-7
CDR3aa: CASSLAGGRREQYF

len: 15
v_gene: TRBV3-1/TRBV3-2
j_gene: TRBJ2-1
CDR3aa: CASSPGTGGVNEQFF

len: 15
v_gene: TRBV7-8
j_gene: TRBJ2-3
CDR3aa: CASSPNPLFADTQYF

len: 13
v_gene: TRBV6-5
j_gene: TRBJ1-2
CDR3aa: CASTKGQHYGYTF

len: 16
v_gene: TRBV9
j_gene: TRBJ1-3
CDR3aa: CASSQGQGRSGNTIYF

len: 16
v_gene: TRBV3-1/TRBV3-2
j_gene: TRBJ2-5
CDR3aa: CASSLRDREFQETQYF

len: 15
v_gene: TRBV19
j_gene: TRBJ1-6
CDR3aa: CASIPSGGYNSPLHF

len: 14
v_gene: TRBV5-5
j_gene: TRBJ2-7
CDR3aa: CASSSAAGVQEQYF

len: 18
v_gene: TRBV6-2/TRBV6-3
j_gene: TRBJ2-1
CDR3aa: CASSYRRFSSGSLGEQFF

len: 17
v_gene: TRBV15
j_gene: TRBJ2-1
CDR3aa: CATSPQNSVATYNEQFF

len: 17
v_gene: TRBV11-2
j_gene: TRBJ2-2
CDR3aa: CASSSPRGPLNTGELFF

len: 13
v_gene: TRBV14
j_gene: TRBJ2-1
CDR3aa: CASSPYSYNEQFF

len: 11
v_gene: TRBV30
j_gene: TRBJ1-2
CDR3aa: CAWTQGHGYTF

len: 15
v_gene: TRBV28
j_gene: TRBJ2-2
CDR3aa: CASSLGGQNTGELFF

len: 15
v_gene: TRBV19
j_gene: TRBJ1-2
CDR3aa: CASSIAHRGNYGYTF

len: 15
v_gene: TRBV18
j_gene: TRBJ1-1
CDR3aa: CASSIGRPGDTEAFF

len: 17
v_gene: TRBV30
j_gene: TRBJ2-3
CDR3aa: CAWKAPGSGGGTDTQYF

len: 14
v_gene: TRBV19
j_gene: TRBJ1-1
CDR3aa: CASSQDRGNAEAFF

len: 15
v_gene: TRBV5-5
j_gene: TRBJ2-1
CDR3aa: CASSFLAGAYNEQFF

len: 18
v_gene: TRBV25-1
j_gene: TRBJ2-5
CDR3aa: CASSESRLAGDSGETQYF

len: 14
v_gene: TRBV7-2
j_gene: TRBJ2-7
CDR3aa: CASSLRETAYEQYF

len: 15
v_gene: TRBV19
j_gene: TRBJ2-7
CDR3aa: CASKHRDRGSYEQYF

len: 14
v_gene: TRBV18
j_gene: TRBJ2-1
CDR3aa: CASSQQGQVDEQFF

len: 13
v_gene: TRBV27
j_gene: TRBJ1-2
CDR3aa: CASSPWTGVGYTF

len: 12
v_gene: TRBV4-3
j_gene: TRBJ2-7
CDR3aa: CASSQGTGEQYF

len: 17
v_gene: TRBV7-9
j_gene: TRBJ2-3
CDR3aa: CASSLRHLGAGADTQYF

len: 14
v_gene: TRBV19
j_gene: TRBJ2-7
CDR3aa: CASSIRTDLYEQYF

len: 13
v_gene: TRBV29-1
j_gene: TRBJ2-7
CDR3aa: CSVAKGVGYEQYF

len: 15
v_gene: TRBV9
j_gene: TRBJ1-6
CDR3aa: CASSVAGTYNSPLHF

len: 15
v_gene: TRBV7-2
j_gene: TRBJ2-7
CDR3aa: CASSSRTSGSGEQYF

len: 18
v_gene: TRBV7-9
j_gene: TRBJ2-3
CDR3aa: CASSLMGAGTSGTDTQYF

len: 14
v_gene: TRBV7-9
j_gene: TRBJ2-1
CDR3aa: CASSHGTSGPKGFF

len: 18
v_gene: TRBV15
j_gene: TRBJ2-1
CDR3aa: CATSKIDLLAGGYNEQFF

len: 15
v_gene: TRBV19
j_gene: TRBJ1-5
CDR3aa: CASSPPGRLNQPQHF

len: 15
v_gene: TRBV5-4
j_gene: TRBJ1-1
CDR3aa: CASSRERGTGSSAFF

len: 15
v_gene: TRBV10-3
j_gene: TRBJ1-3
CDR3aa: CAIKEPGQRGNTIYF

len: 13
v_gene: TRBV28
j_gene: TRBJ1-1
CDR3aa: CASSLNRNTEAFF

len: 11
v_gene: TRBV6-5
j_gene: TRBJ1-1
CDR3aa: CASGVRGEAFF

len: 13
v_gene: TRBV27
j_gene: TRBJ2-5
CDR3aa: CASSLHYQETQYF

len: 14
v_gene: TRBV5-1
j_gene: TRBJ2-7
CDR3aa: CASSLDGKLYEQYF

len: 14
v_gene: TRBV5-5
j_gene: TRBJ2-2
CDR3aa: CASSSSGNTGELFF

len: 14
v_gene: TRBV7-9
j_gene: TRBJ2-1
CDR3aa: CASAGLAGDNEQFF